This T cell receptor (beta chain) was captured in a study of beta chain features in type 1 diabetes. The investigators reverse transcribed all of the isolated RNA, so they sequenced expressed TCRB transcripts. The assay was immunoSEQ multiplex PCR, and TCRdb's table has in-frame clones only and misses some. The sample contains 300,000 or so clones, roughly 8% of which appear only once. In this sample, this clone turned up a few times. What it recognizes is unknown. V dropped 4 bases and J dropped 3; count of bases not matched to a gene: 3. The germline gives CDR1 LNHNV, CDR2 YYDKDF (reference sequence). The CDR3 length is 14 residues. CD45RO/CCR7/CD25/CD127/CD95/CD27 staining was used to isolate CD4+ naive, central memory, regulatory and stem cell-like memory cells by sorting. Study-wide points: Fewer insertions but more deletions were seen at VDJ junctions in type 1 diabetes patients. People with Type 1 diabetes carried modestly yet significantly shorter TCRB CDR3s in all four CD4+ subsets. The similarity of naive, central memory and Treg TCRB repertoires appeared greater among patients than among healthy donors.

The TCR comes from a woman younger than 30 in good health. What was sequenced was central memory CD4+ T cells from blood. V usage is TRBV15 and J usage is TRBJ2-7, with TRBD2 identical over 10 bases. CDR3 sequence (DNA): TGTGCCACCAGCAAACTAGCGGGACACTACGAGCAGTACTTC. Encoded protein: CATSKLAGHYEQYF.